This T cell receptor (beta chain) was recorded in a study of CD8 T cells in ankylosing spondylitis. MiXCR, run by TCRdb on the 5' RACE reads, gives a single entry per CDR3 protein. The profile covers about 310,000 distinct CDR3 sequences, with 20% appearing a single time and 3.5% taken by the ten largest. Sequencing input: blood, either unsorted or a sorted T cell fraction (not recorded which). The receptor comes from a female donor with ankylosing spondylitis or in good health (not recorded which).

The CDR3 nucleotides are TGTGCCAGCAGCCCCCACAATGAGCAGTTCTTC. Translation: CASSPHNEQFF. The V call is TRBV7-9, the J call TRBJ2-1; D not resolved. The germline CDR1 and CDR2 sequences are SEHNR and FQNEAQ (reference sequence). V lost 5 bases to trimming and J lost 5 bases, with 4 bases between them. The CDR3 length is 11 residues. The entire variable domain, with the rest obtained from reference TRBV7-9 and TRBJ2-1, is as follows: DTGVSQNPRHKITKRGQNVTFRCDPISEHNRLYWYRQTLGQGPEFLTYFQNEAQLEKSRLLSDRFSAERPKGSFSTLEIQRTEQGDSAMYLCASSPHNEQFFGPGTRLTVL.